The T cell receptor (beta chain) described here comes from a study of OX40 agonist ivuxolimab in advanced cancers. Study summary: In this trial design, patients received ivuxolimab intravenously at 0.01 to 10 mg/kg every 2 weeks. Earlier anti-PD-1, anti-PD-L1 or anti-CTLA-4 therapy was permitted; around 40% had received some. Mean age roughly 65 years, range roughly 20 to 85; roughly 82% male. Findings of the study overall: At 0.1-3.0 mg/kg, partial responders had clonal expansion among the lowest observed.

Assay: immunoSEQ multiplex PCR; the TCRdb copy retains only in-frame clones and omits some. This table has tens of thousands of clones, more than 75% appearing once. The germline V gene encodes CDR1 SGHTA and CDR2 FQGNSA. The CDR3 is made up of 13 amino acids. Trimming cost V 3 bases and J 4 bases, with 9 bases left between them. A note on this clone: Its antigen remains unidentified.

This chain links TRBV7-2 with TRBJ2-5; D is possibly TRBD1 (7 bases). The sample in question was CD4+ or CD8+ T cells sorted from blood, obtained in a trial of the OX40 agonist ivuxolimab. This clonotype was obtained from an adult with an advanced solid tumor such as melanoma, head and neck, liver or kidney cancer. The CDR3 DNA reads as TGTGCCAGCAGCTTTCAGGGGGGAGAGACCCAGTACTTC. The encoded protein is CASSFQGGETQYF.